The subject of this entry is one T cell receptor (beta chain). This clone was counted a single time. Its antigen target is currently unknown. No base-level quality is on record; no much larger clone is a single base apart. Library preparation used the immunoSEQ multiplex PCR assay. Adaptive Biotechnologies carried out high-throughput TCR-beta CDR3 sequencing of genomic DNA for most patients. Processing in the source paper ran as follows. TCR sequencing data were retrieved from Adaptive's ImmunoSEQ software for roughly 17 patients, whereas a few other patients were processed with MiXCR and VDJtools. Because the origin of CDR3 nucleotide sequences shared between donor and recipient could not be assigned, those sequences were removed. At least 2-fold expansion over unstimulated cells and a minimum CFSE-low frequency of 0.002% (template counts) or 0.001% (read counts) were required for clones to be classified as alloreactive. Clones were considered mappable if detected in sequenced pre-transplant spleen, lymph node, or MLR CFSE-low populations of the donor or recipient. The cumulative frequency of alloreactive clones was calculated as a percentage of all sequences, weighted by copy number. TCRdb retrieved this table from immuneACCESS and kept in-frame rearrangements only. Not all clones are present; in checked studies, unresolved V genes account for under half, and no reason is known for the remainder. The DNA was the basis for D and trimming; V, J and clone size are from that table. Across this sample there are 35,000 to 45,000 clones, with roughly 91% seen only once. The ten largest account for around 6.8% of the sample.

The data belong to a study of graft-versus-host responses after intestinal transplantation (dated by TCRdb to about 2021). The study in broad terms: The transplants that recipients received were multivisceral, liver-intestinal, or isolated intestinal. Anti-thymocyte globulin induction was given to all recipients, followed by maintenance tacrolimus and steroids for approximately three years. After intestinal transplantation, graft-versus-host and host-versus-graft alloreactive T cell clones were followed in the graft, circulation and bone marrow using bulk TCR-beta CDR3 sequencing. Alloreactive clones were identified by sequencing pre-transplant mixed lymphocyte reaction products and comparing these products with unstimulated pre-transplant donor and recipient T cells. The cohort enrolled roughly 25 intestinal transplant recipients including one retransplant, and a few patients lacking pretransplant specimens were excluded. Donor T cell macrochimerism was defined as a peak of at least 4% donor T cells among recipient peripheral blood mononuclear cells. Rather than going through the commercial service, samples from a few later patients were sequenced in-house on an Illumina MiSeq and processed with MiXCR. Overall study results and their limits: Patients with donor T cell macrochimerism had high GvH to HvG T cell clonal ratios in their allografts. The relatively low number and heterogeneity of intestinal transplant patients limited the conclusions. Peak levels of circulating GvH clones were associated with declines in HvG clones early after transplant. GvH clones were detected in recipient bone marrow, and some of these GvH clones were observed earlier in ileal mucosa or blood, consistent with an intestinal mucosal origin.

Blood samples were collected up to 4 times in the first month after transplant and then at least monthly when available. The receptor was isolated from a human patient who received an intestinal transplant, so some T cells may come from the graft donor. Sequencing was performed on PBMCs, taken roughly 270 days after transplant.

The DNA sequence is TGTGCCAGCAGCCTACAGAGAAACACTGAAGCTTTCTTT. Translated, this is CASSLQRNTEAFF. The sequence links TRBV7-8 to TRBJ1-1; the D gene is not confidently resolved. V lost 5 bases and J lost 2 bases; the stretch between them is 9 bases long. According to the germline V gene, CDR1 reads SGHVS and CDR2 reads FQNEAQ. The CDR3 numbers 13 residues from cysteine through phenylalanine. Kept here is only the CDR3 DNA, which spans 39 bases and is read in frame from base 1.